This T cell receptor (beta chain) was identified during a study of siplizumab effects on memory and regulatory T cells. The study, taken as a whole, reports: Alloreactive CD4+ clones that could be mapped were on average approximately 69% Treg-derived with siplizumab, against roughly 27% in controls. A minor share of alloreactive clones matched unstimulated subsets.

A note on this clone: Its antigen is still unknown.

Deletions cut 5 bases from V and 1 base from J, with 8 bases between. The CDR3 has 13 residues. The germline V gene encodes CDR1 MDHEN and CDR2 SYDVKM. Sequenced by immunoSEQ multiplex PCR; TCRdb stores in-frame clones only, minus some. The sample holds 80,000 to 130,000 clones; more than 90% are singletons and the top ten take 2.6%. The receptor comes from a human donor in good health. Some clones in this sample may be carry-over from other donors' samples. Sample: CD4+ T cells sorted from blood. The J gene is TRBJ1-1, the V gene TRBV28; a weak D match, TRBD1 (6 bases). CDR3: CASSIQGNTEAFF. The CDR3 nucleotides read TGTGCCAGCAGTATACAGGGGAACACTGAAGCTTTCTTT.